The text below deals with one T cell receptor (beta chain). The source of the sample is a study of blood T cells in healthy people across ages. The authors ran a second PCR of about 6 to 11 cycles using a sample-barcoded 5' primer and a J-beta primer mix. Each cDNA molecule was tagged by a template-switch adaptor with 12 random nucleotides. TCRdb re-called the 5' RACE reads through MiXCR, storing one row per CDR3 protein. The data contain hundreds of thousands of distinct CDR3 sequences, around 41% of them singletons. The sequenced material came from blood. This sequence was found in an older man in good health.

The CDR3 sequence: CASSPPGLAGYF. The CDR3 DNA sequence: TGTGCCAGCAGCCCACCGGGACTAGCGGGGTACTTC. This chain links TRBV6-1 with TRBJ2-4, with TRBD2 matching over 12 bases. The germline gives CDR1 MNHNS, CDR2 SASEGT. With 6 bases clipped from V and 15 bases from J, the junction kept 6 bases outside the gene matches. The CDR3 consists of 12 residues.